One and the same sample provided the 4 T cell receptor beta chains below, sequenced in a study of cytomegalovirus exposure and HLA in healthy donors. The PCR employed 60 Vbeta primers together with 13 Jbeta primers. Assay used: immunoSEQ multiplex PCR; TCRdb lists only in-frame clones, some missing. The table records about 130,000 clones, 74% of them present only once. Sequencing input: PBMCs. These receptors were taken from a man aged 18 to 35 in good health and CMV-seropositive.

The chain employs TRBV19 and TRBJ2-2; possible D gene TRBD1, 6 bases. V gave up 7 bases and J gave up 5 bases, with 17 bases separating them. This CDR3 is 15 amino acids long. Germline-derived CDR1 and CDR2 are LNHDA and SQIVND (reference sequence). The CDR3 region has the DNA TGTGCCAGTACCGCACCCGACAGGAGTACCGGGGAGCTGTTTTTT. Amino acids: CASTAPDRSTGELFF. Together with reference TRBV19 and TRBJ2-2, the CDR3 gives the full variable domain: DGGITQSPKYLFRKEGQNVTLSCEQNLNHDAMYWYRQDPGQGLRLIYYSQIVNDFQKGDIAEGYSVSREKKESFPLTVTSAQKNPTAFYLCASTAPDRSTGELFFGEGSRLTVL.

The rearrangement links TRBV1 to TRBJ2-3; the D call of TRBD2 is as the table states it, not checked on the DNA. TRBV1 is a pseudogene locus. The CDR3 is 18 residues long. DNA of the CDR3: TGCACCAGCAGCCAAGATCCCGGGACTAGCGCTCGGGGAGATACGCAGTATTTT. The encoded protein is CTSSQDPGTSARGDTQYF.

The rearrangement links TRBV16 to TRBJ2-1, with TRBD1 identical over 8 bases. This CDR3 contains 18 residues. Germline CDR1 KGHSY, CDR2 FQNENV. V was clipped by 0 bases and J by 5 bases; unmatched bases: 12. The CDR3 here is CASSQSGSRTGKNNEQFF. Written as DNA, the CDR3 is TGTGCCAGCAGCCAATCGGGCTCCCGGACAGGGAAGAACAATGAGCAGTTCTTC.

The rearrangement uses TRBV5-1 and TRBJ2-7; 9 bases line up with TRBD1. CDR1 and CDR2 (germline): SGHRS, YFSETQ. The CDR3 loop spans 14 amino acids. The J segment lost 7 bases and the V segment lost 0 bases, leaving 5 bases of the junction unmatched. CDR3 sequence: CASSLAQGALEQYF. CDR3 bases: TGCGCCAGCAGCTTGGCACAGGGGGCGCTTGAGCAGTACTTC.